The 13 T cell receptor beta chains below all came from one sample that was sequenced in a study of cytomegalovirus exposure and HLA in healthy donors. Clones were sequenced by immunoSEQ multiplex PCR, and TCRdb holds only the in-frame ones, with some missing. The sample includes about 130,000 clones, around 90% of them seen just once. The sample was PBMCs. These receptors came from a woman younger than 30 in good health and CMV-seronegative.

The V gene is TRBV18, the J gene TRBJ1-1, with TRBD1 as a possible D gene (5 bases). The CDR3 has 16 amino acids. V lost 2 bases to trimming and J lost 5 bases, with 18 bases between them. The V gene's germline CDR1 is KGHSH and CDR2 LQKENI. In nucleotides, the CDR3 is TGTGCCAGCTCACCAGGACAACTCGAAAGGGGAACTGAAGCTTTCTTT. Its protein is CASSPGQLERGTEAFF.

The chain has TRBV6-6 and TRBJ2-7; TRBD1 agrees at 7 bases. The CDR3 sequence is 15 residues long. The junction had 9 bases not matched to a gene; V was cut back by 5 bases and J by 2 bases. Germline CDR1 is MNHNY and CDR2 is SVGAGI (reference sequence). For the CDR3, the DNA is TGTGCCAGCAGTGTGACAGGGTCAAGGACCTACGAGCAGTACTTC. Residues: CASSVTGSRTYEQYF.

This clone appeared once. This rearrangement joins TRBV5-4 to TRBJ2-7; 8 bases match TRBD1. Germline V gives CDR1 SGHNT, CDR2 YYREEE (reference sequence). This CDR3 is 15 amino acids long. Trimming took 4 bases from V and 0 from J; bases not matched to a gene: 6. Written as DNA, the CDR3 is TGTGCCAGCAGCCCCGGGACAGGCAGCTCCTACGAGCAGTACTTC. Residues: CASSPGTGSSYEQYF.

This sequence joins TRBV5-1 and TRBJ1-2; 7 bases map to TRBD1. CDR3 length: 13 amino acids. Germline lookup yields CDR1 SGHRS and CDR2 YFSETQ. The V segment lost 0 bases and the J segment 5 bases; nucleotides outside the gene matches: 1. In DNA, the CDR3 is TGCGCCAGCAGCTTGGCGGGACAGTATGGCTACACCTTC. Its translation: CASSLAGQYGYTF.

The rearrangement joins TRBV27 to TRBJ2-1; D remains ambiguous. This CDR3 contains 14 residues. V was shortened by 4 bases and J by 4 bases, with 11 bases between the two germline ends. Germline lookup yields CDR1 MNHEY and CDR2 SMNVEV (reference sequence). CDR3 residues: CASSSQFSYNEQFF. For the CDR3, the DNA is TGTGCCAGCAGTTCGCAGTTCTCTTACAATGAGCAGTTCTTC.

This chain uses TRBV6-1 with TRBJ2-7; D uncertain. Looked up from germline, CDR1 is MNHNS and CDR2 is SASEGT. The CDR3 runs 15 residues. The germline V and J ends were trimmed by 0 bases and 0 bases, with 9 bases remaining between them. The CDR3 DNA is TGTGCCAGCAGTGAAGCAAGCGTTAGCTCCTACGAGCAGTACTTC. Amino acids: CASSEASVSSYEQYF.

The J gene is TRBJ2-1, the V gene TRBV4-2, with D possibly being TRBD1 (6 bases). Per the germline V gene, CDR1 is LGHNA and CDR2 is YNFKEQ. With 1 base removed from V and 8 bases from J, the gap between germline ends came to 15 bases. This CDR3 is built from 15 residues. CDR3 in DNA: TGTGCCAGCAGCCAAGCTCTCACAGGGATCGATGAGCAGTTCTTC. This gives the protein CASSQALTGIDEQFF.

This clone was seen a single time. This chain joins TRBV28 and TRBJ2-7; maybe TRBD2 (6 bases). Trimming pared 3 bases from V and 3 bases from J, leaving 18 bases between. CDR3 size: 16 residues. The V gene's germline CDR1 is MDHEN and CDR2 SYDVKM. CDR3 coding DNA: TGTGCCAGCAGTTTTAGGAGGGGCGAGAGCGTCTACGAGCAGTACTTC. It translates to CASSFRRGESVYEQYF.

This rearrangement joins TRBV29-1 to TRBJ1-2; maybe TRBD1 (5 bases). V was pared by 7 bases and J by 7 bases, with 16 bases between. This CDR3 contains 12 residues. Germline assignment: CDR1 SQVTM and CDR2 ANQGSEA. The CDR3 DNA reads as TGCAGCGGGGGGGACGGGGTCGTTGGCTACACCTTC. Translated, it gives CSGGDGVVGYTF.

The chain links TRBV5-1 to TRBJ2-7; possible D gene TRBD1, 6 bases. Germline CDR1 SGHRS, CDR2 YFSETQ. The CDR3 extends over 15 amino acids. V was clipped by 4 bases and J by 3 bases, with 17 bases between them. The CDR3 loop is CASSAQRTGFYEQYF. The CDR3 DNA reads TGCGCCAGCAGCGCCCAAAGAACAGGGTTCTACGAGCAGTACTTC.

This chain uses TRBV18 with TRBJ1-1; perhaps TRBD1 as D (6 bases). CDR1 and CDR2 from the germline V gene are KGHSH and LQKENI. The CDR3 runs 18 residues. V was trimmed by 3 bases and J by 4 bases, leaving 24 bases between them. The CDR3 DNA sequence: TGTGCCAGCTCACCCCAATGGGCAGGGGACGGCTGGGCCACTGAAGCTTTCTTT. It codes for CASSPQWAGDGWATEAFF.

The V call is TRBV28, the J call TRBJ2-6, with a possible D match to TRBD2 (5 bases). Germline V gene lookup returns CDR1 MDHEN and CDR2 SYDVKM. V was shortened by 2 bases and J by 0 bases, with 5 bases between the two germline ends. CDR3 length equals 15 residues. The CDR3 reads CASSLEGSGANVLTF. In nucleotides, the CDR3 is TGTGCCAGCAGTTTAGAGGGCTCTGGGGCCAACGTCCTGACTTTC.

This clone was detected once. The chain couples TRBV9 to TRBJ2-7; tentatively, D is TRBD2 (6 bases). CDR1 is SGDLS and CDR2 is YYNGEE in the germline V gene. Trimming removed 0 bases at V and 4 bases at J, with 8 bases between. The CDR3 extends over 13 amino acids. CDR3 nucleotide sequence: TGTGCCAGCAGCGTAGTAGGAGGGTACGAGCAGTACTTC. As protein: CASSVVGGYEQYF.